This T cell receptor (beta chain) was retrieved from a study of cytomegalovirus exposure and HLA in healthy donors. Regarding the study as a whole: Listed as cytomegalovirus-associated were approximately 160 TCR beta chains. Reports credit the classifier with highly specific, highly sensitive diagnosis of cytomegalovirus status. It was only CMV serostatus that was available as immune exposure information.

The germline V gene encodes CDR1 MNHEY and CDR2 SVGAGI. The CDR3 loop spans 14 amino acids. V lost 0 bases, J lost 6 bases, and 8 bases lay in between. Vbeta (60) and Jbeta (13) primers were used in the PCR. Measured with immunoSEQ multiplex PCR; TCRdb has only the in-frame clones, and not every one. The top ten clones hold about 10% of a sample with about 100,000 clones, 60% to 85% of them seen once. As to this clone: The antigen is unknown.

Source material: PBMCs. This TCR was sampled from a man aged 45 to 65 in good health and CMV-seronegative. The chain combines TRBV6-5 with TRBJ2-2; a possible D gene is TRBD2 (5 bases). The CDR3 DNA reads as TGTGCCAGCAGTTACTCGAGGGCCGCCGGGGAGCTGTTTTTT. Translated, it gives CASSYSRAAGELFF.